What follows is one T cell receptor (beta chain) and its context. Its specificity is not known. Clones were read by immunoSEQ multiplex PCR, and TCRdb kept only the in-frame ones, dropping some. The repertoire includes approximately 22,000 clones, around 85% of them detected once, and approximately 15% sits in the top ten. The length of the CDR3 is 15 residues. Germline assignment: CDR1 SGHAT and CDR2 FQNNGV. The junction had 6 bases not matched to a gene; V was cut back by 6 bases and J by 3 bases. The data were obtained in a study of T cells in tuberculosis. Turning to the study itself: PBMC were archived before or within 7 days of starting treatment. Study-level findings and limits: Active tuberculosis patients had shorter CDR3-alpha; the beta difference was nonsignificant. Active tuberculosis alpha repertoires lay closer to GMM-specific TCRs than controls'.

Time point given: new active TB diagnosis, blood taken before or within 7 days of starting treatment. The sample consisted of PBMCs, taken at tuberculosis diagnosis. The J gene is TRBJ2-7, the V gene TRBV11-2; TRBD2 matches at 12 bases. The TCR originated in an adult with tuberculosis. CDR3 bases: TGTGCCAGCAGGGCTACTAGCGGGGGGAACTACGAGCAGTACTTC. Protein product: CASRATSGGNYEQYF.